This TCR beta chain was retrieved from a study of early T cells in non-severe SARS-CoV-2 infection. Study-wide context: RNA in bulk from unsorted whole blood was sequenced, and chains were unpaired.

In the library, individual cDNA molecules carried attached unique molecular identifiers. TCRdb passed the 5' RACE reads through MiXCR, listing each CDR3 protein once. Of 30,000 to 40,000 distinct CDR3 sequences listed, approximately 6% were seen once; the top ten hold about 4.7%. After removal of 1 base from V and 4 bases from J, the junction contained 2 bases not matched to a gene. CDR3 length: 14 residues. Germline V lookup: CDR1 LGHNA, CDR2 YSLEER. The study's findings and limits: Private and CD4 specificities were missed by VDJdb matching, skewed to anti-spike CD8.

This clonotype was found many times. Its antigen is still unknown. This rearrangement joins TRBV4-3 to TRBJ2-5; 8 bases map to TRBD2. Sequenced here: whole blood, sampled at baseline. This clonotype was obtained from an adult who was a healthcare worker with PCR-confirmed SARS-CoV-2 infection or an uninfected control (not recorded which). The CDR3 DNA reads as TGCGCCAGCAGCCAAGCGGGGGGGCCAGAGACCCAGTACTTC. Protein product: CASSQAGGPETQYF.